One sample yielded the 22 T cell receptor beta chains listed below, sequenced in a study of CD8 T cells in Susac syndrome. Reverse transcription of roughly 0.45 to 1 ug RNA used random hexamers. Each CDR3 protein is one row after TCRdb ran MiXCR on the immunoSEQ multiplex PCR reads. Here the sample spans roughly 200,000 distinct CDR3 sequences, under 97% being singletons. Sequences were obtained from CD4+ T cells from PBMCs. The receptors come from a human donor with multiple sclerosis.

The CDR3 sequence: CASSARTGIPYNEQFF. Here the CDR3 DNA reads TGTGCCAGCAGCGCCAGAACAGGGATCCCCTACAATGAGCAGTTCTTC. This chain connects TRBV9 to TRBJ2-1; perhaps TRBD1 as D (6 bases). Germline V lookup: CDR1 SGDLS, CDR2 YYNGEE. The CDR3 is 16 residues long. Trimming shortened V by 3 bases and J by 2 bases, and 15 bases separated the two germline ends. The complete variable domain, with remaining parts taken from reference TRBV9 and TRBJ2-1, reads DSGVTQTPKHLITATGQRVTLRCSPRSGDLSVYWYQQSLDQGLQFLIQYYNGEERAKGNILERFSAQQFPDLHSELNLSSLELGDSALYFCASSARTGIPYNEQFFGPGTRLTVL.

The chain uses TRBV5-1 and TRBJ2-2; tentatively, D is TRBD1 or TRBD2 (6 bases each). Germline V CDR1 and CDR2: SGHRS, YFSETQ. The V end was cut by 7 bases, the J end by 4 bases, with 14 bases between. This CDR3 region has 14 residues. CDR3 amino acids: CASEGGPLTGELFF. CDR3 bases: TGCGCCAGCGAGGGGGGACCTCTCACCGGGGAGCTGTTTTTT.

The chain is built from TRBV29-1 and TRBJ2-1; the match to TRBD1 covers 7 bases. This CDR3 has 16 amino acids. V lost 2 bases to trimming and J lost 5 bases; unmatched junction nucleotides: 12. Looked up from germline, CDR1 is SQVTM and CDR2 is ANQGSEA. CDR3 nucleotides: TGCAGCGTTGAAAAGAGTAGGGACAGAAGAAACAATGAGCAGTTCTTC. Protein sequence: CSVEKSRDRRNNEQFF.

The rearrangement joins TRBV29-1 to TRBJ2-3; 12 nucleotides match TRBD1. The V gene's germline CDR1 is SQVTM and CDR2 ANQGSEA. The CDR3 spans 14 residues. Trimming took 7 bases from V and 4 from J; bases not matched to a gene: 6. This CDR3 is CSARDRGRADTQYF. In DNA, the CDR3 is TGCAGCGCACGGGACAGGGGGCGTGCAGATACGCAGTATTTT.

The chain combines TRBV29-1 with TRBJ2-7; a possible D gene is TRBD1 (5 bases). V lost 3 bases and J 6 bases, leaving 15 bases between the germline ends. CDR1 and CDR2 (germline): SQVTM, ANQGSEA. The length of the CDR3 is 13 residues. CDR3 region: CSVDLGRTTEQYF. The CDR3 DNA reads as TGCAGCGTTGACCTAGGACGGACAACCGAGCAGTACTTC.

The CDR3 DNA is TGTGCCAGCAGCTCCGGACAGGGGGCATGGGGCAATCAGCCCCAGCATTTT. Protein: CASSSGQGAWGNQPQHF. V usage is TRBV7-9 and J usage is TRBJ1-5, with 11 bases aligning to TRBD1. Germline V gene data show CDR1 as SEHNR and CDR2 as FQNEAQ (reference sequence). This CDR3 region has 17 residues. The trim removed 4 bases at V and 2 bases at J, leaving 7 bases unmatched.

The chain uses TRBV30 and TRBJ1-4; 11 bases align to TRBD1. The CDR3 contains 16 residues. The J segment lost 4 bases and the V segment lost 0 bases, leaving 4 bases of the junction unmatched. Looked up from germline, CDR1 is GTSNPN and CDR2 is SVGIG (reference sequence). The CDR3 spells CAWSVGTGGINEKLFF. CDR3 in DNA: TGTGCCTGGAGTGTTGGGACAGGGGGGATTAATGAAAAACTGTTTTTT.

The CDR3 region is CASSLGQGANVLTF. The DNA for the CDR3 is TGTGCCAGCAGCTTAGGACAGGGGGCCAACGTCCTGACTTTC. The rearrangement links TRBV7-2 to TRBJ2-6, with a weak D call TRBD1 (5 bases). V was shortened by 1 base and J by 4 bases, with 5 bases between the two germline ends. Germline CDR1 is SGHTA and CDR2 is FQGNSA. The CDR3 covers 14 residues.

The chain couples TRBV7-2 to TRBJ2-1; D call uncertain. Germline CDR1 is SGHTA and CDR2 is FQGNSA. The CDR3 extends over 13 amino acids. V was pared by 4 bases and J by 9 bases, with 13 bases between. Here the CDR3 DNA reads TGTGCCAGCAGCTACTCACCCCGACCTGAGCAGTTCTTC. It yields the protein CASSYSPRPEQFF.

V gene TRBV11-1 combines with J gene TRBJ2-7; TRBD2 agrees at 11 bases. The J segment lost 2 bases and the V segment lost 5 bases, leaving 2 bases of the junction unmatched. Germline CDR1 and CDR2: SGHAT and FQDESV (reference sequence). The CDR3 loop spans 14 amino acids. Here the CDR3 reads CASSRGLAAYEQYF. In DNA, the CDR3 is TGTGCCAGCAGCAGGGGACTAGCGGCCTACGAGCAGTACTTC.

This chain joins TRBV7-2 and TRBJ2-5; D possibly corresponds to TRBD2 (5 bases). V shed 5 bases and J shed 3 bases, with 10 bases lying between them. Germline-derived CDR1 and CDR2 are SGHTA and FQGNSA. This CDR3 has 13 residues. The CDR3 DNA reads TGTGCCAGCAGCGACTATGGGGAAGAGACCCAGTACTTC. It translates to CASSDYGEETQYF.

The chain joins TRBV12-3 or TRBV12-4 to TRBJ2-1; tentative D call: TRBD2 (5 bases). V was pared by 7 bases and J by 0 bases, with 13 bases between. The CDR3 extends over 15 amino acids. The CDR3 nucleotides are TGTGCCAGCAAAATAACTAGTAACTCCTACAATGAGCAGTTCTTC. Its translation: CASKITSNSYNEQFF.

V and J are TRBV4-2 and TRBJ1-2, with 7 nucleotides matching TRBD1. Germline CDR1 and CDR2: LGHNA and YNFKEQ. The CDR3 consists of 19 residues. Trimming cost V 2 bases and J 5 bases; bases outside gene matches: 20. The CDR3, as DNA: TGTGCCAGCAGCCAAAATGGAGGGGGACAGCTCCCCGATCTTTATGGCTACACCTTC. Translating gives CASSQNGGGQLPDLYGYTF.

The chain joins TRBV4-3 to TRBJ1-1; TRBD1 agrees at 9 bases. CDR3 length: 16 amino acids. V lost 1 base to trimming and J lost 11 bases; unmatched junction nucleotides: 14. Germline-derived CDR1 and CDR2 are LGHNA and YSLEER. As DNA, the CDR3 is TGCGCCAGCAGCCAAGCCCTGGACAGGGGTCCTTTTGCGGCTTTCTTT. Encoded protein: CASSQALDRGPFAAFF.

V gene TRBV29-1 combines with J gene TRBJ1-1; D ambiguous. The germline V gene encodes CDR1 SQVTM and CDR2 ANQGSEA. The germline V and J ends were trimmed by 2 bases and 1 base, with 11 bases remaining between them. The CDR3 has 14 residues. The CDR3, as DNA: TGCAGCGTTGAAACTCGTTTATGGAACACTGAAGCTTTCTTT. Amino acid sequence: CSVETRLWNTEAFF.

Here the CDR3 DNA reads TGCAGTGCTAGAGAGGGCTATAATTCACCCCTCCACTTT. Protein: CSAREGYNSPLHF. The chain carries TRBV20-1 and TRBJ1-6, with D unresolved. V gave up 0 bases and J gave up 3 bases, with 3 bases separating them. This CDR3 has 13 residues. Germline assignment: CDR1 DFQATT and CDR2 SNEGSKA (reference sequence).

This chain connects TRBV29-1 to TRBJ2-1, with a possible D match to TRBD2 (5 bases). V lost 3 bases to trimming and J lost 5 bases, with 14 bases between them. The CDR3 consists of 14 residues. The germline V gene encodes CDR1 SQVTM and CDR2 ANQGSEA. The chain's CDR3 is CSVDPRGSNNEQFF. The CDR3, as DNA: TGCAGCGTTGACCCCCGGGGTTCGAACAATGAGCAGTTCTTC.

This chain uses TRBV7-2 with TRBJ2-1; no clear D. This CDR3 has 15 residues. Between the trimmed V and J ends, which lost 1 base and 8 bases, there was a span of 15 bases. Germline V CDR1 and CDR2: SGHTA, FQGNSA. CDR3 region: CASSLGGPSFDEQFF. Written as DNA, the CDR3 is TGTGCCAGCAGCTTAGGCGGACCTTCTTTCGATGAGCAGTTCTTC.

J is TRBJ2-7 and V is TRBV7-2; D could derive from TRBD1 or TRBD2 (5 bases each). Germline CDR1 SGHTA, CDR2 FQGNSA. V lost 4 bases and J 0 bases, leaving 19 bases between the germline ends. The CDR3 spans 17 residues. The CDR3, as DNA: TGTGCCAGCAGCTCACGTGGAGGCAGGGTGAGCTCCTACGAGCAGTACTTC. It is translated as CASSSRGGRVSSYEQYF.

The chain links TRBV29-1 to TRBJ2-7, with D tentatively TRBD1 (5 bases). The ends were cut back, 0 bases at V and 1 base at J, with 10 bases in the middle. This CDR3 comprises 14 residues. CDR1 and CDR2 (germline): SQVTM, ANQGSEA. The CDR3 DNA follows: TGCAGCGTTGAAGATCAGGGCAGTTCCTACGAGCAGTACTTC. It translates to CSVEDQGSSYEQYF.

The chain is built from TRBV7-9 and TRBJ1-6; maybe TRBD1 (5 bases). This CDR3 has 16 amino acids. Germline V gene sequence: CDR1 SEHNR, CDR2 FQNEAQ (reference sequence). Trimming pared 3 bases from V and 3 bases from J, leaving 12 bases between. The CDR3 loop is CASSFTGGLYNSPLHF. The CDR3 DNA is TGTGCCAGCAGCTTTACAGGAGGGCTCTATAATTCACCCCTCCACTTT.

V gene TRBV12-3 or TRBV12-4 combines with J gene TRBJ1-2; TRBD1 agrees at 10 bases. Losses at the gene ends were 5 bases for V and 8 bases for J; bases not matched to a gene: 8. This CDR3 is 14 amino acids long. The CDR3: CASSPGTGVGGYTF. In nucleotides, the CDR3 is TGTGCCAGCAGTCCCGGGACAGGGGTTGGAGGCTACACCTTC.